This T cell receptor beta chain derives from a study of patients and donors after allogeneic stem cell transplantation. TCRdb independently ran MiXCR on the RT-PCR reads; one entry per CDR3 protein. The sample records approximately 220,000 distinct CDR3 sequences, around 40% being singletons. This CDR3 is built from 13 residues. To note about this clonotype: One junction end disagrees with the germline gene, perhaps due to a read error.

The source material was blood, either unsorted or a sorted T cell fraction (not recorded which). This sequence was found in a human donor who was either an allogeneic HSCT recipient or a stem cell or donor lymphocyte infusion donor (not recorded which). It is not recorded whose cells these are; they may come from a transplant donor. The J gene is TRBJ1-1, the V gene TRBV12-3 or TRBV12-4; 7 bases are a match to TRBD1. CDR3 nucleotides: TGTGCCGGCAGCGGACAGGAGAACACTGAAGCTTTCTTT. Protein sequence: CAGSGQENTEAFF.